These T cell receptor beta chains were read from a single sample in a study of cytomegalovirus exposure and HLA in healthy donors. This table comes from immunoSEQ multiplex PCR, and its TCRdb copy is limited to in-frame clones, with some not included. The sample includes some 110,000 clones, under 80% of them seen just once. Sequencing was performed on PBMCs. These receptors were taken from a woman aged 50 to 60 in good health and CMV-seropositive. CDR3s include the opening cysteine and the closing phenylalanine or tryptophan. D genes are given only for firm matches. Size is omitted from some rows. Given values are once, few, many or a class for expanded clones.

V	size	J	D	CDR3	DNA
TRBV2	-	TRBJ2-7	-	CASILSGWEQYF	TGTGCCAGCATCCTTTCGGGGTGGGAGCAGTACTTC
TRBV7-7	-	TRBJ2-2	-	CASSLSVTANTGELFF	TGTGCCAGCAGCTTAAGTGTGACAGCGAACACCGGGGAGCTGTTTTTT
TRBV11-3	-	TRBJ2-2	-	CASSLSGNTGELFF	TGTGCCAGCAGCTTATCCGGGAACACCGGGGAGCTGTTTTTT
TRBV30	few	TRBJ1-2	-	CAQMEENQGNYGYTF	TGTGCCCAAATGGAAGAAAACCAGGGCAACTATGGCTACACCTTC
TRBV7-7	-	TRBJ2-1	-	CASSLNEGGNEQFF	TGTGCCAGCAGCTTAAATGAGGGAGGCAATGAGCAGTTCTTC
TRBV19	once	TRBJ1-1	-	CASSIFFSGQGGTEAFF	TGTGCCAGTAGTATTTTTTTTTCCGGGCAGGGCGGCACTGAAGCTTTCTTT
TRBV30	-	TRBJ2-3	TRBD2	CAWTSGSTDTQYF	TGTGCCTGGACTAGCGGGTCCACAGATACGCAGTATTTT
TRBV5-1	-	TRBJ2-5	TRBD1	CASSEDRGIQEAQYF	TGCGCCAGCAGCGAGGACAGGGGAATACAAGAGGCCCAGTACTTC
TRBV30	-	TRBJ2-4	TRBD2	CAGGTGGEHKNIQYF	TGTGCCGGTGGGACTGGGGGGGAGCACAAAAACATTCAGTACTTC
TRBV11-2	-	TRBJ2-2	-	CASSQAAGNTGELFF	TGTGCCAGCAGCCAGGCAGCGGGCAACACCGGGGAGCTGTTTTTT
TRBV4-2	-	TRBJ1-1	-	CASSQAVNTEAFF	TGTGCCAGCAGCCAAGCAGTGAACACTGAAGCTTTCTTT
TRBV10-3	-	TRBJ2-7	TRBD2	CAIREPGTSSYEQYF	TGTGCCATCAGGGAGCCCGGGACTAGCTCCTACGAGCAGTACTTC
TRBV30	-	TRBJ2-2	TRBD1	CAWSIRDRDGELFF	TGTGCCTGGAGTATAAGGGACAGAGACGGGGAGCTGTTTTTT
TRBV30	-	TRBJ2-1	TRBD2	CAWSVQIRAGGNNEQFF	TGTGCCTGGAGTGTACAAATTCGGGCGGGGGGTAACAATGAGCAGTTCTTC
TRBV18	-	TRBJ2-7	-	CASSPNVYEQYF	TGTGCCAGCTCACCAAATGTATACGAGCAGTACTTC
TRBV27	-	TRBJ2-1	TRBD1	CASSSPGQRYNEQFF	TGTGCCAGCAGTTCTCCGGGACAGCGCTACAATGAGCAGTTCTTC
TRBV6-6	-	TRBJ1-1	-	CASSYPLGAGAFF	TGTGCCAGCAGTTATCCGTTGGGGGCCGGAGCTTTCTTT
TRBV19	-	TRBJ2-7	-	CASSTLASTYEQYF	TGTGCCAGTAGTACTCTAGCATCAACCTACGAGCAGTACTTC
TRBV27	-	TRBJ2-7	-	CASSLTGSYHYEQYF	TGTGCCAGCAGTTTAACAGGCAGTTATCACTACGAGCAGTACTTC
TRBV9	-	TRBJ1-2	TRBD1	CASSAAFTGGASGYTF	TGTGCCAGCAGCGCGGCATTCACAGGGGGCGCGTCTGGCTACACCTTC
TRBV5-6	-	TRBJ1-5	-	CASSLSEGQRINQPQHF	TGTGCCAGCAGCTTAAGTGAGGGTCAGCGAATCAATCAGCCCCAGCATTTT
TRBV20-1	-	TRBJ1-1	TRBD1	CSAYGTGEAFF	TGCAGTGCTTATGGGACAGGGGAAGCTTTCTTT
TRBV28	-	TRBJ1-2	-	CASSFTGEYGYTF	TGTGCCAGCAGTTTCACGGGTGAATATGGCTACACCTTC
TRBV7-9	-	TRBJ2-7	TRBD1	CASSPRDRGYEQYF	TGTGCCAGCAGCCCCCGGGACAGGGGCTACGAGCAGTACTTC
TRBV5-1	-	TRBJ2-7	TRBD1	CASSIDREAAEQYF	TGCGCCAGCAGCATCGACAGGGAAGCGGCCGAGCAGTACTTC
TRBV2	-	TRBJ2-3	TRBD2	CASSEDLAGGLSSTDTQYF	TGTGCCAGCAGTGAAGACCTAGCGGGAGGTCTATCTAGCACAGATACGCAGTATTTT
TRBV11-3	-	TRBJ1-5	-	CASSFVTGANQPQHF	TGTGCCAGCAGCTTTGTCACCGGAGCCAATCAGCCCCAGCATTTT
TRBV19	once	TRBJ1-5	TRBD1	CASSTQDRGNQPQHF	TGTGCCAGTAGCACCCAGGACAGGGGCAATCAGCCCCAGCATTTT
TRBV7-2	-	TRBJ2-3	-	CASSPSTDTQYF	TGTGCCAGCAGTCCTAGCACAGATACGCAGTATTTT
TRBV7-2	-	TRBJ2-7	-	CASSFSQESMEYF	TGTGCCAGCAGCTTCAGTCAGGAATCAATGGAGTACTTC
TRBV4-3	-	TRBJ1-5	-	CASSQDSAGSNQPQHF	TGCGCCAGCAGCCAAGATTCGGCAGGGAGCAATCAGCCCCAGCATTTT
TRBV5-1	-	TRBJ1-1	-	CASSLETGNTEAFF	TGCGCCAGCAGCTTGGAGACGGGGAACACTGAAGCTTTCTTT
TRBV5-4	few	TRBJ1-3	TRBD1	CASSPADRLSGNTIYF	TGTGCCAGCAGCCCTGCGGACAGGCTCTCTGGAAACACCATATATTTT
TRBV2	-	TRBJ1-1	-	CATAVNTEAFF	TGTGCCACGGCGGTGAACACTGAAGCTTTCTTT
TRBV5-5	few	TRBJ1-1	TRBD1	CASSISGQGNAEAFF	TGTGCCAGCAGCATATCGGGACAGGGGAACGCTGAAGCTTTCTTT
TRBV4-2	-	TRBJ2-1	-	CASSQDESPSYEQFF	TGTGCCAGCAGCCAAGATGAGTCCCCTTCGTATGAGCAGTTCTTC
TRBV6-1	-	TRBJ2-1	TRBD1	CAGSPGQHVNEQFF	TGTGCCGGAAGTCCGGGACAGCATGTCAATGAGCAGTTCTTC